The present TCR beta chain was sequenced within a study of response to subunit inactivated influenza vaccine. Study conclusions and caveats: A suggestion made by the authors is that each seasonal influenza vaccination recruits few new T cells.

TCRdb redid the calling of the RT-PCR reads with MiXCR, one entry per CDR3 protein. The sample carries over 750,000 distinct CDR3 sequences, 20% to 25% recorded once. This clonotype was detected only a few times. What it recognizes is unknown. Germline assignment: CDR1 SGHNT and CDR2 YYREEE (reference sequence). V lost 4 bases and J lost 0, with 7 bases in between. This CDR3 has 14 residues. The clonotype originates from a man over 45 who received an inactivated influenza vaccine. The sequencing used PBMCs from blood, collected roughly 5 days after vaccination. The chain is built from TRBV5-4 and TRBJ2-2; D is unresolved. The CDR3 coding sequence is TGTGCCAGCAGCGCAACTCCGAACACCGGGGAGCTGTTTTTT. Encoded protein: CASSATPNTGELFF.